The 28 T cell receptor beta chains listed next were all sequenced from one sample in a study of siplizumab effects on memory and regulatory T cells. The data were produced by immunoSEQ multiplex PCR, yet TCRdb's version contains in-frame clones alone and is incomplete. In the table there are about 120,000 clones, about 95% of which are singletons. What was sequenced was non-Treg CD4+ T cells sorted from blood. These receptors all come from a human donor in good health.

J is TRBJ1-2 and V is TRBV6-1; D is undetermined. The CDR3 totals 12 residues. CDR1 is MNHNS and CDR2 is SASEGT in the germline V gene. Between the trimmed V and J ends, which lost 4 bases and 10 bases, there was a span of 13 bases. This CDR3 is CASSAFATDYTF. CDR3 DNA: TGTGCCAGCAGTGCCTTTGCAACAGACTACACCTTC.

In the case of this clone: The sample carries other DNA sequences with the same CDR3. V gene TRBV7-2 combines with J gene TRBJ1-3; no clear D. Germline V gene sequence: CDR1 SGHTA, CDR2 FQGNSA. The V end lost 3 bases, the J end lost 0 bases, and 6 bases lay between the germline ends. The CDR3 covers 14 residues. CDR3 in amino acids: CASSLGSSGNTIYF. In DNA form, the CDR3 reads TGTGCCAGCAGCTTGGGGAGCTCTGGAAACACCATATATTTT.

V and J are TRBV5-1 and TRBJ2-1; 8 bases are a match to TRBD2. The CDR3 totals 15 residues. J was trimmed by 8 bases and V by 1 base; bases with no gene match: 8. In germline, CDR1 is SGHRS, CDR2 YFSETQ. CDR3 DNA sequence: TGCGCCAGCAGCTTGACTAGCGGCCCTTACGATGAGCAGTTCTTC. This encodes CASSLTSGPYDEQFF. Supplemented by reference TRBV5-1 and TRBJ2-1, the full variable domain reads KAGVTQTPRYLIKTRGQQVTLSCSPISGHRSVSWYQQTPGQGLQFLFEYFSETQRNKGNFPGRFSGRQFSNSRSEMNVSTLELGDSALYLCASSLTSGPYDEQFFGPGTRLTVL.

The J gene is TRBJ2-2, the V gene TRBV5-1; TRBD2 matches at 7 bases. The CDR3 consists of 17 residues. The V gene end was trimmed by 1 base and the J gene end by 7 bases; junction bases not matched to a gene: 13. The germline V gene has CDR1 SGHRS and CDR2 YFSETQ. Written as DNA, the CDR3 is TGCGCCAGCAGCTTGAGGTCCTATGCGGGGGTAGGCGGGGAGCTGTTTTTT. Its protein product is CASSLRSYAGVGGELFF.

The CDR3 sequence: CASSVDRAGEQYF. The CDR3 DNA sequence: TGCGCCAGCAGCGTTGACAGGGCAGGCGAGCAGTACTTC. The chain carries TRBV5-1 and TRBJ2-7; 7 nucleotides align to TRBD1. From germline, CDR1 is SGHRS and CDR2 YFSETQ. CDR3 length equals 13 residues. With V trimmed by 4 bases and J by 6 bases, 7 bases remained unmatched.

This sequence joins TRBV2 and TRBJ2-2; D uncertain. The germline V gene encodes CDR1 SNHLY and CDR2 FYNNEI. V lost 8 bases to trimming and J lost 5 bases, with 12 bases between them. The CDR3 runs to 13 residues. CDR3 residues: CASGMRRTGELFF. The DNA for the CDR3 is TGTGCCAGCGGTATGAGACGAACCGGGGAGCTGTTTTTT. Full variable domain (outside the CDR3, taken from reference TRBV2 and TRBJ2-2): EPEVTQTPSHQVTQMGQEVILRCVPISNHLYFYWYRQILGQKVEFLVSFYNNEISEKSEIFDDQFSVERPDGSNFTLKIRSTKLEDSAMYFCASGMRRTGELFFGEGSRLTVL.

The chain carries TRBV19 and TRBJ1-1; D gene uncertain. Germline V gene lookup returns CDR1 LNHDA and CDR2 SQIVND (reference sequence). V shed 6 bases and J shed 4 bases, with 15 bases lying between them. The CDR3 is 14 amino acids. CDR3 DNA: TGTGCCAGTAGAGCCTTTCTCCGGAGCACTGAAGCTTTCTTT. Encoded protein: CASRAFLRSTEAFF.

The V call is TRBV6-1, the J call TRBJ1-5; D gene uncertain. Germline assignment: CDR1 MNHNS and CDR2 SASEGT. V lost 1 base and J lost 6, with 4 bases in between. The CDR3 extends over 12 amino acids. This chain's CDR3 is CASSEVGQPQHF. Written as DNA, the CDR3 is TGTGCCAGCAGTGAAGTCGGTCAGCCCCAGCATTTT.

The V call is TRBV7-9, the J call TRBJ1-3; 10 bases map to TRBD1. Trimming cost V 5 bases and J 4 bases; bases outside gene matches: 5. The CDR3 length is 15 residues. The germline V gene encodes CDR1 SEHNR and CDR2 FQNEAQ (reference sequence). The CDR3 DNA sequence: TGTGCCAGCAGCCCGGGACAGGGGAAGGGAAACACCATATATTTT. This gives the protein CASSPGQGKGNTIYF.

In its sample, this clone was seen once. The gene calls are TRBV9 and TRBJ1-2, with a possible D match to TRBD1 (5 bases). Germline CDR1 and CDR2: SGDLS and YYNGEE. V shed 4 bases and J shed 3 bases, with 10 bases lying between them. The CDR3 length is 13 residues. CDR3 in amino acids: CASSYDSDYGYTF. CDR3 sequence (DNA): TGTGCCAGCAGCTATGACAGCGACTATGGCTACACCTTC.

The chain employs TRBV27 and TRBJ1-5; 8 bases are a match to TRBD1. The CDR3 extends over 14 amino acids. Germline V gene sequence: CDR1 MNHEY, CDR2 SMNVEV (reference sequence). The junction had 6 bases not matched to a gene; V was cut back by 5 bases and J by 6 bases. The CDR3 is CASSPGGNVQPQHF. CDR3 DNA: TGTGCCAGCAGTCCAGGGGGCAACGTTCAGCCCCAGCATTTT.

V gene TRBV12-5 combines with J gene TRBJ2-7, with 9 bases lining up with TRBD1. Germline V lookup: CDR1 LGHNT, CDR2 FRNRAP. The CDR3 contains 15 residues. J gave up 3 bases and V 5 bases, and 8 bases lay outside the gene matches. The CDR3 region is CASGPGTGWNYEQYF. The CDR3 nucleotides read TGTGCTAGTGGTCCAGGGACAGGGTGGAACTACGAGCAGTACTTC.

V usage is TRBV2 and J usage is TRBJ2-1; D might be TRBD2 (6 bases). Germline V gene data show CDR1 as SNHLY and CDR2 as FYNNEI. The CDR3 consists of 14 residues. V gave up 6 bases and J gave up 0 bases, with 9 bases separating them. The CDR3 coding sequence is TGTGCCAGCAGGGGACTGAGCTCCTACAATGAGCAGTTCTTC. It specifies CASRGLSSYNEQFF.

The chain uses TRBV6-5 and TRBJ1-4; 7 positions match TRBD1. The CDR3 has 16 residues. The V gene end was trimmed by 0 bases and the J gene end by 9 bases; junction bases not matched to a gene: 10. Germline assignment: CDR1 MNHEY and CDR2 SVGAGI. In DNA, the CDR3 is TGTGCCAGCAGTTACTCGATTCGGCAGGGGGGGCAAAAACTGTTTTTT. Its translation: CASSYSIRQGGQKLFF.

The chain recombines TRBV20-1 with TRBJ2-5; D remains unclear. V gave up 3 bases and J gave up 5 bases, with 7 bases separating them. Per germline, CDR1 DFQATT and CDR2 SNEGSKA (reference sequence). The CDR3 runs 11 residues. The CDR3, as DNA: TGCAGTGCTAGTTTGTCGGAGACCCAGTACTTC. Residues: CSASLSETQYF.

The chain carries TRBV18 and TRBJ1-1, with D possibly TRBD1 on 5 matching bases. This CDR3 comprises 15 residues. Germline CDR1 KGHSH, CDR2 LQKENI. V lost 3 bases to trimming and J lost 1 base, with 12 bases between them. The CDR3 is CASSPQSGTNTEAFF. The CDR3 DNA is TGTGCCAGCTCACCCCAGTCAGGGACGAACACTGAAGCTTTCTTT.

This chain connects TRBV6-5 to TRBJ1-2; D is unclear. V was cut by 2 bases and J by 3 bases, with 10 bases left in between. The CDR3 contains 14 residues. Germline V gene data show CDR1 as MNHEY and CDR2 as SVGAGI. The CDR3 is CASSYRRTDYGYTF. The DNA for the CDR3 is TGTGCCAGCAGTTACCGGCGGACCGACTATGGCTACACCTTC.

The V gene is TRBV6-5, the J gene TRBJ2-7; D remains ambiguous. This CDR3 is built from 13 residues. Trimming took off 11 bases at V and 1 base at J, with 15 bases between the two ends. The germline gives CDR1 MNHEY, CDR2 SVGAGI. The CDR3 reads CAGQAHGSYEQYF. DNA for the CDR3: TGTGCCGGGCAGGCACACGGTTCCTACGAGCAGTACTTC.

The genes are TRBV6-1 and TRBJ2-1; D remains ambiguous. Germline values: CDR1 MNHNS, CDR2 SASEGT. The CDR3 runs 12 residues. Trimming shortened V by 5 bases and J by 3 bases, and 5 bases separated the two germline ends. The CDR3 DNA sequence: TGTGCCAGCAGTAAAATCTACAATGAGCAGTTCTTC. Translation gives CASSKIYNEQFF.

This clone is a singleton in its sample. The chain is built from TRBV6-1 and TRBJ1-1; D remains unclear. CDR3 length: 12 amino acids. Trimming cost V 0 bases and J 10 bases, with 9 bases left between them. Germline CDR1 reads MNHNS; CDR2 reads SASEGT. The CDR3 DNA sequence: TGTGCCAGCAGTGAAGCGGGCCGCGGAGCTTTCTTT. It translates to CASSEAGRGAFF.

This clone was counted a single time. The V call is TRBV7-8, the J call TRBJ2-2, with D possibly matching TRBD2 (5 bases). Trimming took off 5 bases at V and 7 bases at J, with 14 bases between the two ends. Germline assignment: CDR1 SGHVS and CDR2 FQNEAQ. The CDR3 spans 14 residues. CDR3 region: CASSTFAGGGELFF. The CDR3 DNA reads TGTGCCAGCAGCACCTTCGCGGGCGGCGGGGAGCTGTTTTTT.

The V and J genes are TRBV5-1 and TRBJ2-5; unclear D gene. The V gene lost 0 bases and the J gene lost 5 bases, with 14 bases spanning the gap. Germline CDR1 reads SGHRS; CDR2 reads YFSETQ. The CDR3 totals 15 residues. The CDR3 loop reads CASSLEVLGSETQYF. CDR3 bases: TGCGCCAGCAGCTTGGAGGTGTTGGGTTCGGAGACCCAGTACTTC. The whole variable domain, remainder taken from reference TRBV5-1 and TRBJ2-5, is KAGVTQTPRYLIKTRGQQVTLSCSPISGHRSVSWYQQTPGQGLQFLFEYFSETQRNKGNFPGRFSGRQFSNSRSEMNVSTLELGDSALYLCASSLEVLGSETQYFGPGTRLLVL.

The V and J genes are TRBV19 and TRBJ2-5; 7 nucleotides match TRBD1. The junction had 7 bases not matched to a gene; V was cut back by 8 bases and J by 4 bases. The germline gives CDR1 LNHDA, CDR2 SQIVND (reference sequence). This CDR3 has 13 amino acids. The CDR3 bases are TGTGCCAGTGGACAGGTCCCGGGAGAGACCCAGTACTTC. It is translated as CASGQVPGETQYF.

The J gene is TRBJ1-1, the V gene TRBV7-2; D unresolved. The CDR3 is 19 residues long. V was trimmed by 4 bases and J by 0 bases, leaving 24 bases between them. CDR1 is SGHTA, CDR2 FQGNSA, per germline. The CDR3 bases are TGTGCCAGCAGCTCGGGCCGACCCCCCGTAGCTTCTATGAACACTGAAGCTTTCTTT. Its translation is CASSSGRPPVASMNTEAFF. Based on the CDR3 plus reference TRBV7-2 and TRBJ1-1, the full variable domain is GAGVSQSPSNKVTEKGKDVELRCDPISGHTALYWYRQSLGQGLEFLIYFQGNSAPDKSGLPSDRFSAERTGGSVSTLTIQRTQQEDSAVYLCASSSGRPPVASMNTEAFFGQGTRLTVV.

The chain recombines TRBV27 with TRBJ2-3, with unresolved D. CDR1 and CDR2 (germline): MNHEY, SMNVEV (reference sequence). V was shortened by 2 bases and J by 0 bases, with 9 bases between the two germline ends. There are 15 residues in the CDR3. The CDR3 bases are TGTGCCAGCAGTTTACAAGCGATTAGCACAGATACGCAGTATTTT. Protein sequence: CASSLQAISTDTQYF.

The rearrangement uses TRBV7-2 and TRBJ2-5; 13 bases fit TRBD2. V lost 1 base, J lost 7 bases, and 6 bases stayed unmatched. CDR1 is SGHTA, CDR2 FQGNSA, per germline. The CDR3 has 16 amino acids. The CDR3 sequence is CASSLGTSGGAGTQYF. DNA for the CDR3: TGTGCCAGCAGCTTAGGGACTAGCGGGGGAGCGGGGACCCAGTACTTC.

J is TRBJ1-1 and V is TRBV29-1; D possibly corresponds to TRBD1 (6 bases). The CDR3 is 13 amino acids. Germline V gene lookup returns CDR1 SQVTM and CDR2 ANQGSEA. The germline V and J ends were trimmed by 0 bases and 6 bases, with 11 bases remaining between them. This chain's CDR3 is CSVEDLWGPEAFF. CDR3 in DNA: TGCAGCGTTGAAGATCTCTGGGGGCCTGAAGCTTTCTTT.

This chain links TRBV25-1 with TRBJ2-3; 7 bases agree with TRBD1. Germline loops: CDR1 MGHDK, CDR2 SYGVNS. The CDR3 spans 14 residues. Trimming at V came to 6 bases and at J to 0 bases, leaving 3 bases not matched to a gene. CDR3 bases: TGTGCCAGCAGGCCGGGACAGAGCACAGATACGCAGTATTTT. Translating gives CASRPGQSTDTQYF.